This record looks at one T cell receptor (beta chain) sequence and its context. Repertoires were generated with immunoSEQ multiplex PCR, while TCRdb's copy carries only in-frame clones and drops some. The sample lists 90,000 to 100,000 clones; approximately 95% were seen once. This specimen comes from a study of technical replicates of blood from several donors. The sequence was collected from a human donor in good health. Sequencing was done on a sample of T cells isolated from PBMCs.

CDR3 loop: CASSEVWGQGANTIYF. Here the CDR3 DNA reads TGTGCCAGCAGTGAAGTTTGGGGACAGGGGGCCAACACCATATATTTT. This chain links TRBV6-1 with TRBJ1-3; 12 bases agree with TRBD1. Germline assignment: CDR1 MNHNS and CDR2 SASEGT. Trimming took 1 base from V and 7 from J; bases not matched to a gene: 5. The CDR3 contains 16 residues.